Listed here are 3 T cell receptor beta chains from one sample, sequenced in a study of post-analysis software for immune sequencing data. Whole-study results and caveats: In patients, about 5 TRBV segments were more frequent than in controls, with TRBV5-6, TRBV5-1 and TRBV20-1 among them.

cDNA libraries for TCR beta contained unique molecular identifiers. TCRdb re-called the PCR reads with MiXCR, one entry per CDR3 protein. The repertoire holds approximately 730,000 distinct CDR3 sequences, with approximately 30% as singletons. Their cognate antigens are unknown. Sequenced input: blood. The receptor set was obtained from a girl between 5 and 17 years old with multiple sclerosis.

This clonotype was detected a few times. The chain has TRBV29-1 and TRBJ2-1, with TRBD2 matching over 14 bases. Germline values: CDR1 SQVTM, CDR2 ANQGSEA. V was clipped by 1 base and J by 7 bases; unmatched bases: 9. This CDR3 region has 17 residues. The DNA of the CDR3 is TGCAGCGTTGAAGGGACGGGGACTAGCGGGGGCGGAAATGAGCAGTTCTTC. Protein: CSVEGTGTSGGGNEQFF.

This sequence joins TRBV7-9 and TRBJ2-1; the D is unclear. This CDR3 has 13 amino acids. Germline V CDR1 and CDR2: SEHNR, FQNEAQ (reference sequence). V lost 1 base to trimming and J lost 7 bases, with 8 bases between them. The CDR3 reads CASSLETRNEQFF. CDR3 coding DNA: TGTGCCAGCAGCTTAGAGACCCGGAATGAGCAGTTCTTC.

This clonotype was detected only a few times. J is TRBJ1-2 and V is TRBV29-1; D uncertain. Germline assignment: CDR1 SQVTM and CDR2 ANQGSEA. The CDR3 extends over 13 amino acids. Deletions cut 0 bases from V and 5 bases from J, with 10 bases between. The CDR3 DNA is TGCAGCGTTGAAGAGTCCCCAGCATATGGCTACACCTTC. It encodes CSVEESPAYGYTF. The whole variable domain, remainder taken from reference TRBV29-1 and TRBJ1-2, is SAVISQKPSRDICQRGTSLTIQCQVDSQVTMMFWYRQQPGQSLTLIATANQGSEATYESGFVIDKFPISRPNLTFSTLTVSNMSPEDSSIYLCSVEESPAYGYTFGSGTRLTVV.